This TCR beta chain was found in a study of T cell responses to AZD1222 COVID-19 vaccine. Study conclusions and caveats: Spike-specific TCR repertoires showed rising breadth and depth after two AZD1222 doses. CD4 TCRs linked to vaccination spanned spike, dominating at 160-218 and 743-854. Only after the peak T cell response were repertoires sampled. Most donors were white British and more were female, and clonal diversity was possibly underestimated.

This clone has just one count. Its antigen is as yet unknown. The protocol was immunoSEQ multiplex PCR, while the TCRdb copy is restricted to in-frame clones and leaves out a portion. The sample yields under 140,000 clones, about 95% seen once. This specimen consisted of peripheral blood, obtained 28 days after the second AZD1222 dose. This TCR came from an adult who received the AZD1222 COVID-19 vaccine.

The CDR3 region is CASSEAQVRSEAFF. The CDR3 nucleotides read TGTGCCAGCAGTGAAGCGCAAGTCCGATCCGAAGCTTTCTTT. This chain links TRBV6-1 with TRBJ1-1; D gene uncertain. V lost 0 bases, J lost 8 bases, and 13 bases lay in between. In germline, CDR1 is MNHNS, CDR2 SASEGT. The CDR3 is 14 residues long.